Presented here are 5 T cell receptor beta chains from one specimen sequenced in a study of T cells in localized non-small cell lung cancer. Sequenced by immunoSEQ multiplex PCR; TCRdb stores in-frame clones only, minus some. The profile shows 13,000 to 15,000 clones, around 82% of them singletons. The starting material was peripheral blood, obtained before any cancer treatment. The receptors were sampled from a female donor aged 60 or older with stage I squamous cell lung carcinoma.

The V and J genes are TRBV7-9 and TRBJ2-5, with D uncertain. This CDR3 region has 12 residues. The V gene's germline CDR1 is SEHNR and CDR2 FQNEAQ (reference sequence). The V end was cut by 5 bases, the J end by 5 bases, with 9 bases between. CDR3 sequence (DNA): TGTGCCAGCAGCCAGGAAGAGGAGACCCAGTACTTC. Amino acids: CASSQEEETQYF.

The V gene is TRBV6-5, the J gene TRBJ1-2; the D gene is possibly TRBD1 (5 bases). CDR3 length equals 14 residues. Deletions cut 0 bases from V and 3 bases from J, with 8 bases between. The germline CDR1 and CDR2 sequences are MNHEY and SVGAGI. In DNA form, the CDR3 reads TGTGCCAGCAGTTACTCGGTACAGGACTATGGCTACACCTTC. As protein: CASSYSVQDYGYTF.

The rearrangement joins TRBV2 to TRBJ1-5, with 10 bases fitting TRBD1. The trim removed 3 bases at V and 7 bases at J, leaving 3 bases unmatched. Germline CDR1 and CDR2: SNHLY and FYNNEI. This CDR3 is built from 14 residues. CDR3 nucleotides: TGTGCCAGCAGTGACGGGACAGGGGCCCAGCCCCAGCATTTT. Protein sequence: CASSDGTGAQPQHF.

V usage is TRBV10-3 and J usage is TRBJ2-1; D is undetermined. Looked up from germline, CDR1 is ENHRY and CDR2 is SYGVKD. The CDR3 has 16 amino acids. V lost 3 bases to trimming and J lost 2 bases, with 14 bases between them. Here the CDR3 reads CAISDPSYRAYNEQFF. CDR3 nucleotide sequence: TGTGCCATCAGTGACCCCTCGTACCGAGCCTACAATGAGCAGTTCTTC.

This CDR3 is CASGLVQWTVGRTSSYEQYF. The DNA for the CDR3 is TGTGCTAGTGGTTTGGTTCAATGGACAGTGGGCCGTACTAGCTCCTACGAGCAGTACTTC. The rearrangement joins TRBV12-5 to TRBJ2-7; a possible D gene is TRBD1 (6 bases). Germline CDR1 LGHNT, CDR2 FRNRAP. V was trimmed by 0 bases and J by 0 bases, leaving 24 bases between them. CDR3 length equals 20 residues.